The subject of this entry is one T cell receptor beta chain. The CDR3 spans 12 residues. Germline trimming cut 4 bases from V and 4 bases from J; bases unmatched to any gene: 1. Germline lookup yields CDR1 SGHDT and CDR2 YYEEEE. This sample stems from a study of blood T cell repertoires in COVID-19. Study-level information: Samples representing acute and convalescent COVID-19 were sourced from the United States, Italy and Spain. T cells, B-cell-depleted T cells, or PBMCs provided the cDNA or gDNA that served as material.

Authors' data handling: The assay estimated nucleated cells by amplifying reference gene primers. Profiling relied on immunoSEQ multiplex PCR, and the TCRdb table lists in-frame clones only, not all of them. The V and J calls and clone size were taken over from that table, and D and trimming were inferred from the DNA. The data contain about 70,000 clones, over 70% of them singletons. The origin of this receptor is an older man with acute or convalescent COVID-19. The sequencing input was peripheral blood. The V call is TRBV5-6, the J call TRBJ1-1, with TRBD1 identical over 7 bases. DNA for the CDR3: TGTGCCAGCAGCCGGGACAGCACTGAAGCTTTCTTT. It yields the protein CASSRDSTEAFF.